This TCR beta chain originates from a study of cytomegalovirus exposure and HLA in healthy donors. Data came from immunoSEQ multiplex PCR; TCRdb stores just in-frame clones and leaves some out. The data show under 250,000 clones, 70% to 90% seen once. The V gene lost 5 bases and the J gene lost 1 base, with 9 bases spanning the gap. This CDR3 region has 14 residues. Germline V gene sequence: CDR1 SGHDT, CDR2 YYEEEE. This sequence was found in a young woman in good health and CMV-seronegative. The chain carries TRBV5-6 and TRBJ2-2; D not certain. The sequenced sample was PBMCs. The CDR3 nucleotides are TGTGCCAGCAGTGACGGTCTGAACACCGGGGAGCTGTTTTTT. Amino acid sequence: CASSDGLNTGELFF.